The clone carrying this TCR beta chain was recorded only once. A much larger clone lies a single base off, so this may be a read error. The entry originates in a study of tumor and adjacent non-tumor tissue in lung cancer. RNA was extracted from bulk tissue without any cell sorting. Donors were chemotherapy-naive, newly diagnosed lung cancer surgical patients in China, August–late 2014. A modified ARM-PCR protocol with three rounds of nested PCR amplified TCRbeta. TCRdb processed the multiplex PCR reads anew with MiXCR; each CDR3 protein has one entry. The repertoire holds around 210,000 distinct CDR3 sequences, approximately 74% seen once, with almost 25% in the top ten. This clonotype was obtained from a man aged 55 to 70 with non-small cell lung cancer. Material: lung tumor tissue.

In DNA form, the CDR3 reads TGCAGTGCTATGTCAGGACCCGCCCAAGAGACCCAGTACTTC. Translating it yields CSAMSGPAQETQYF. The chain combines TRBV20-1 with TRBJ2-5; the D is unclear. Germline assignment: CDR1 DFQATT and CDR2 SNEGSKA (reference sequence). The CDR3 contains 14 residues. The V gene lost 4 bases and the J gene lost 1 base, with 13 bases spanning the gap.